The 20 T cell receptor beta chains below all came from one sample that was sequenced in a study of T-cell memory formation after mild COVID-19. TCRdb passed the 5' RACE reads through MiXCR, listing each CDR3 protein once. The sample consists of some 330,000 distinct CDR3 sequences, under 25% of them appearing once. Sequencing was performed on PBMCs or a T cell subset sorted from them (not recorded which). These receptors were taken from an adult woman who had mild COVID-19 (a few samples of this study predate the infection). Cell type and time point are not known.

This clonotype was observed a handful of times. The chain couples TRBV24-1 to TRBJ2-1; 8 nucleotides align to TRBD2. Trimming removed 2 bases from V and 4 bases from J; junction bases left unmatched: 9. Germline V CDR1 and CDR2: KGHDR, SFDVKD. The CDR3 loop spans 17 amino acids. The CDR3, as DNA: TGTGCCACCAGTGATTCCTACGGGAGGGGAGGTTACAATGAGCAGTTCTTC. Translating it yields CATSDSYGRGGYNEQFF.

This chain uses TRBV27 with TRBJ1-2; no definite D call. Germline values: CDR1 MNHEY, CDR2 SMNVEV (reference sequence). The CDR3 loop spans 16 amino acids. Trimming pared 2 bases from V and 4 bases from J, leaving 17 bases between. CDR3 sequence: CASSLDGRRVLYGYTF. Here the CDR3 DNA reads TGTGCCAGCAGTTTAGATGGCCGGCGCGTGCTCTATGGCTACACCTTC.

In DNA form, the CDR3 reads TGTGCCACCAGCAGATCGTCGGGCGAGGGGTATCAGCCCCAGCATTTT. Translated: CATSRSSGEGYQPQHF. The chain joins TRBV15 to TRBJ1-5; perhaps TRBD1 as D (5 bases). Trimming removed 2 bases from V and 5 bases from J, with 16 bases in between. Germline assignment: CDR1 LNHNV and CDR2 YYDKDF (reference sequence). The length of the CDR3 is 16 residues.

Only a few counts were recorded for this clonotype. V gene TRBV7-2 combines with J gene TRBJ1-2, with 7 bases that match TRBD1. Germline V CDR1 and CDR2: SGHTA, FQGNSA. The junction had 6 bases not matched to a gene; V was cut back by 3 bases and J by 8 bases. The CDR3 has 13 amino acids. For the CDR3, the DNA is TGTGCCAGCAGCTTCCGACAGGGCCGAGGCTACACCTTC. This sequence encodes CASSFRQGRGYTF.

The chain couples TRBV5-1 to TRBJ2-1, with 10 bases fitting TRBD1. V was clipped by 0 bases and J by 8 bases; unmatched bases: 8. In germline, CDR1 is SGHRS, CDR2 YFSETQ. The CDR3 loop spans 16 amino acids. The CDR3 DNA sequence: TGCGCCAGCAGCTTGGGAGTCCGGGACAGGGGTGATGAGCAGTTCTTC. Its translation: CASSLGVRDRGDEQFF.

This clonotype has just a few counts. This sequence joins TRBV7-8 and TRBJ1-1; the D is unclear. The V gene's germline CDR1 is SGHVS and CDR2 FQNEAQ. V was pared by 5 bases and J by 1 base, with 14 bases between. This CDR3 region has 15 residues. The CDR3 coding sequence is TGTGCCAGCAGCGTACGACAAGGGCGGAACACTGAAGCTTTCTTT. Residues: CASSVRQGRNTEAFF.

This clonotype was seen a handful of times. This chain links TRBV27 with TRBJ1-4, with D possibly TRBD1 on 5 matching bases. The germline V and J ends were trimmed by 5 bases and 0 bases, with 10 bases remaining between them. Germline CDR1 MNHEY, CDR2 SMNVEV (reference sequence). The CDR3 sequence is 15 residues long. The CDR3 bases are TGTGCCAGCAGTCCCAGGGTTCCAACTAATGAAAAACTGTTTTTT. The encoded protein is CASSPRVPTNEKLFF.

This chain links TRBV19 with TRBJ2-4; the match to TRBD2 covers 11 bases. J lost 16 bases, V lost 7 bases, and 6 bases had no gene match. Germline CDR1 is LNHDA and CDR2 is SQIVND (reference sequence). The CDR3 consists of 11 residues. DNA for the CDR3: TGTGCCAGTACCTCTAGCGGGGGGACCTACTTC. It is translated as CASTSSGGTYF.

The chain combines TRBV3-1 with TRBJ1-1; D call uncertain. Trimming pared 1 base from V and 7 bases from J, leaving 13 bases between. The CDR3 consists of 14 residues. Germline CDR1 LGHDT, CDR2 YNNKEL (reference sequence). The CDR3 region has the DNA TGTGCCAGCAGCCAAGGAGAGGGATTCCGTGAAGCTTTCTTT. Protein product: CASSQGEGFREAFF.

The chain is built from TRBV7-9 and TRBJ2-1; D might be TRBD2 (6 bases). CDR1 and CDR2 (germline): SEHNR, FQNEAQ (reference sequence). V gave up 5 bases and J gave up 3 bases, with 11 bases separating them. The CDR3 covers 14 residues. CDR3 sequence: CASSPAGGYNEQFF. DNA of the CDR3: TGTGCCAGCAGCCCAGCCGGGGGCTACAATGAGCAGTTCTTC.

There are a few counts of this clonotype. The chain has TRBV3-1 and TRBJ1-2; D possibly corresponds to TRBD1 (6 bases). Germline-derived CDR1 and CDR2 are LGHDT and YNNKEL (reference sequence). V was shortened by 1 base and J by 7 bases, with 16 bases between the two germline ends. The CDR3 loop spans 15 amino acids. The CDR3 coding sequence is TGTGCCAGCAGCCAAGGAACGGGGGGACAAGGTGGCTACACCTTC. This codes for CASSQGTGGQGGYTF.

The chain joins TRBV5-1 to TRBJ2-1; the D gene is possibly TRBD2 (6 bases). CDR3 length: 18 amino acids. Germline CDR1 and CDR2: SGHRS and YFSETQ. Trimming shortened V by 3 bases and J by 5 bases, and 24 bases separated the two germline ends. This CDR3 is CASSSTGLQTLLNNEQFF. Here the CDR3 DNA reads TGCGCCAGCAGCTCCACGGGACTTCAAACGCTACTTAACAATGAGCAGTTCTTC.

This clonotype was seen only a few times. The genes are TRBV5-1 and TRBJ1-1; D gene uncertain. The CDR3 extends over 15 amino acids. The germline CDR1 and CDR2 sequences are SGHRS and YFSETQ. Trimming left V 3 bases short and J 3 bases short, with 15 bases between. For the CDR3, the DNA is TGCGCCAGCAGCTCCGGGTACGGTCCGGACACTGAAGCTTTCTTT. Translated: CASSSGYGPDTEAFF.

The rearrangement links TRBV12-3 or TRBV12-4 to TRBJ2-3, with D unresolved. The CDR3 spans 12 residues. Deletions cut 6 bases from V and 2 bases from J, with 6 bases between. The CDR3 region has the DNA TGTGCCAGCAGGAAAATCACAGATACGCAGTATTTT. Translating it yields CASRKITDTQYF.

This clonotype was recorded at least ten times. This chain uses TRBV20-1 with TRBJ2-4; no clear D gene. The V end lost 4 bases, the J end lost 6 bases, and 10 bases lay between the germline ends. Germline-derived CDR1 and CDR2 are DFQATT and SNEGSKA (reference sequence). The CDR3 consists of 12 residues. CDR3 sequence: CSAKSGSNIQYF. Here the CDR3 DNA reads TGCAGTGCTAAATCGGGCTCAAACATTCAGTACTTC.

The V gene is TRBV29-1, the J gene TRBJ1-1, with D unresolved. V lost 4 bases and J lost 0, with 9 bases in between. This CDR3 comprises 13 residues. Germline V lookup: CDR1 SQVTM, CDR2 ANQGSEA. The CDR3 loop reads CSVVIAMNTEAFF. CDR3 in DNA: TGCAGCGTTGTGATCGCCATGAACACTGAAGCTTTCTTT.

This clonotype was recorded only once. The chain couples TRBV18 to TRBJ2-3; TRBD1 agrees at 8 bases. The V gene end was trimmed by 2 bases and the J gene end by 7 bases; junction bases not matched to a gene: 5. This CDR3 contains 14 residues. Germline CDR1 and CDR2: KGHSH and LQKENI. Here the CDR3 reads CASSPGDRRNTQYF. The DNA of the CDR3 is TGTGCCAGCTCACCAGGGGACAGGAGGAATACGCAGTATTTT.

V usage is TRBV4-2 and J usage is TRBJ1-3; D is unresolved. Trimming pared 0 bases from V and 5 bases from J, leaving 11 bases between. The CDR3 totals 15 residues. The germline V gene encodes CDR1 LGHNA and CDR2 YNFKEQ. The CDR3, as DNA: TGTGCCAGCAGCCAAGATGCGACCGCCCGAAACACCATATATTTT. Protein: CASSQDATARNTIYF.

This clonotype was detected many times. The chain links TRBV5-1 to TRBJ2-7; tentative D call: TRBD2 (6 bases). The V end was cut by 0 bases, the J end by 2 bases, with 12 bases between. The CDR3 is 15 amino acids. Germline V gene lookup returns CDR1 SGHRS and CDR2 YFSETQ. The CDR3 DNA is TGCGCCAGCAGCTTGGAAGCTAGCGCCGCCTACGAGCAGTACTTC. It yields the protein CASSLEASAAYEQYF.

J is TRBJ2-3 and V is TRBV29-1, with TRBD2 as a possible D gene (5 bases). Germline loops: CDR1 SQVTM, CDR2 ANQGSEA. Deletions cut 1 base from V and 5 bases from J, with 13 bases between. The CDR3 has 14 amino acids. CDR3 amino acids: CSVEGGGSGDTQYF. Here the CDR3 DNA reads TGCAGCGTTGAAGGAGGCGGAAGCGGAGATACGCAGTATTTT.